Presented here are 21 T cell receptor beta chains from one specimen sequenced in a study of cytomegalovirus exposure and HLA in healthy donors. 13 Jbeta primers and 60 Vbeta primers were used for the PCR. The assay was immunoSEQ multiplex PCR, and TCRdb's table has in-frame clones only and misses some. Of about 170,000 clones listed, approximately 79% are singletons. Sequences were obtained from PBMCs. The receptors were gathered from a male donor in good health and CMV-seronegative.

This clone was detected only a few times. The chain has TRBV7-9 and TRBJ1-4; D not certain. The CDR3 runs 13 residues. CDR1 and CDR2 (germline): SEHNR, FQNEAQ (reference sequence). V lost 0 bases and J lost 7, with 6 bases in between. The CDR3 coding sequence is TGTGCCAGCAGCTTAGCGTTAGTTGAAAAACTGTTTTTT. Residues: CASSLALVEKLFF.

This rearrangement joins TRBV11-2 to TRBJ2-2; D not certain. In germline, CDR1 is SGHAT, CDR2 FQNNGV. The CDR3 is made up of 13 amino acids. The V and J ends lost 1 base and 3 bases respectively, with 3 bases between them. The CDR3 sequence is CASSLAYTGELFF. CDR3 bases: TGTGCCAGCAGCTTAGCGTACACCGGGGAGCTGTTTTTT.

The chain recombines TRBV7-6 with TRBJ2-3; D unclear. V lost 1 base and J 4 bases, leaving 15 bases between the germline ends. This CDR3 has 16 residues. From germline, CDR1 is SGHVS and CDR2 FNYEAQ. CDR3 nucleotides: TGTGCCAGCAGCTTAGGGGCAGCCCCCATGCCAGATACGCAGTATTTT. This codes for CASSLGAAPMPDTQYF. The whole variable domain, filled in from reference TRBV7-6 and TRBJ2-3, reads GAGVSQSPRYKVTKRGQDVALRCDPISGHVSLYWYRQALGQGPEFLTYFNYEAQQDKSGLPNDRFSAERPEGSISTLTIQRTEQRDSAMYRCASSLGAAPMPDTQYFGPGTRLTVL.

The V gene is TRBV27, the J gene TRBJ2-2; D possibly corresponds to TRBD1 (5 bases). The CDR3 has 14 amino acids. V lost 4 bases, J lost 7 bases, and 13 bases lay in between. Germline V CDR1 and CDR2: MNHEY, SMNVEV (reference sequence). CDR3 protein: CASSYGLTGGELFF. DNA of the CDR3: TGTGCCAGCAGTTACGGCCTTACAGGCGGGGAGCTGTTTTTT.

This clone was picked up a small number of times. The rearrangement joins TRBV5-1 to TRBJ1-1, with D unresolved. V lost 2 bases to trimming and J lost 3 bases, with 14 bases between them. The CDR3 runs to 15 residues. Looked up from germline, CDR1 is SGHRS and CDR2 is YFSETQ. CDR3 bases: TGCGCCAGCAGCTTCGGTCGGGGATGGCACACTGAAGCTTTCTTT. It encodes CASSFGRGWHTEAFF.

The chain carries TRBV2 and TRBJ2-1; 11 nucleotides agree with TRBD1. In germline, CDR1 is SNHLY, CDR2 FYNNEI. Trimming took 4 bases from V and 8 from J; bases not matched to a gene: 4. The CDR3 runs 14 residues. Here the CDR3 DNA reads TGTGCCAGCAGTGGGGGGACAGGGGGTCATGAGCAGTTCTTC. Translating it yields CASSGGTGGHEQFF.

The chain joins TRBV9 to TRBJ2-7; D gene uncertain. This CDR3 has 14 residues. The V and J ends lost 0 bases and 0 bases respectively, with 7 bases between them. Germline V CDR1 and CDR2: SGDLS, YYNGEE. CDR3 DNA sequence: TGTGCCAGCAGCGTAGTTCCAGACTCCTACGAGCAGTACTTC. This codes for CASSVVPDSYEQYF.

This chain joins TRBV29-1 and TRBJ2-3, with TRBD2 matching 12 bases. Germline values: CDR1 SQVTM, CDR2 ANQGSEA. The junction had 6 bases not matched to a gene; V was cut back by 4 bases and J by 4 bases. This CDR3 is 15 amino acids long. The CDR3 here is CSVVTSGGDPDTQYF. CDR3 nucleotide sequence: TGCAGCGTTGTGACTAGCGGGGGCGACCCAGATACGCAGTATTTT.

The chain carries TRBV18 and TRBJ1-1; D remains unclear. Per germline, CDR1 KGHSH and CDR2 LQKENI. The V and J ends lost 3 bases and 4 bases respectively, with 12 bases between them. There are 14 residues in the CDR3. CDR3 protein: CASSPGGSATEAFF. The CDR3 nucleotides are TGTGCCAGCTCACCGGGTGGGAGTGCCACTGAAGCTTTCTTT.

The chain joins TRBV30 to TRBJ2-2, with 14 bases aligning to TRBD2. Unmatched junction bases numbered 5, after V lost 7 bases and J lost 4 bases. Germline V gene sequence: CDR1 GTSNPN, CDR2 SVGIG (reference sequence). The CDR3 contains 15 residues. CDR3 sequence (DNA): TGTGCCTCCCAGGGGACTAGCGGGGGCACCGGGGAGCTGTTTTTT. Translating it yields CASQGTSGGTGELFF.

This chain links TRBV30 with TRBJ2-5; perhaps TRBD1 as D (6 bases). The V gene's germline CDR1 is GTSNPN and CDR2 SVGIG (reference sequence). Trimming took 3 bases from V and 1 from J, leaving 9 bases between them. The CDR3 is 13 amino acids. CDR3 DNA sequence: TGTGCCTGGAGCCAGGGGCCCCAAGAGACCCAGTACTTC. Protein sequence: CAWSQGPQETQYF.

This clone has more than one count but fewer than ten. The J gene is TRBJ1-5, the V gene TRBV7-6; 9 bases fit TRBD1. Germline assignment: CDR1 SGHVS and CDR2 FNYEAQ. CDR3 length equals 13 residues. With V trimmed by 4 bases and J by 15 bases, 10 bases remained unmatched. The CDR3 here is CASSSGQGLVRHF. The CDR3 DNA follows: TGTGCCAGCAGCTCGGGACAGGGCCTGGTCCGGCATTTT.

V gene TRBV6-1 combines with J gene TRBJ1-2; TRBD1 might be the D (6 bases). V was shortened by 6 bases and J by 1 base, with 12 bases between the two germline ends. The CDR3 sequence is 14 residues long. Looked up from germline, CDR1 is MNHNS and CDR2 is SASEGT. CDR3 residues: CASRGYRDNYGYTF. The CDR3 DNA reads TGTGCCAGCAGGGGGTACAGGGATAACTATGGCTACACCTTC.

The rearrangement links TRBV6-6 to TRBJ2-2, with 7 bases identical to TRBD1. The CDR3 runs 16 residues. CDR1 and CDR2 from the germline V gene are MNHNY and SVGAGI (reference sequence). After removal of 6 bases from V and 2 bases from J, the junction contained 9 bases not matched to a gene. This CDR3 reads CASRTLGGLNTGELFF. In nucleotides, the CDR3 is TGTGCCAGCAGGACTCTAGGGGGCTTAAACACCGGGGAGCTGTTTTTT.

J is TRBJ1-5 and V is TRBV25-1; tentatively, D is TRBD1 (6 bases). The CDR3 totals 16 residues. Per the germline V gene, CDR1 is MGHDK and CDR2 is SYGVNS. V lost 4 bases to trimming and J lost 5 bases, with 18 bases between them. The CDR3 nucleotides read TGTGCCAGCAGTGGCGACTCGGTAGGGGGTGATCAGCCCCAGCATTTT. It encodes CASSGDSVGGDQPQHF.

Concerning this clone: This same CDR3 is encoded by further DNA sequences in the sample. The chain links TRBV7-9 to TRBJ1-1; no clear D gene. CDR3 length equals 13 residues. The ends were cut back, 1 base at V and 2 bases at J, with 5 bases in the middle. Germline V CDR1 and CDR2: SEHNR, FQNEAQ (reference sequence). CDR3 sequence: CASSLVANTEAFF. The CDR3 bases are TGTGCCAGCAGCTTAGTGGCTAACACTGAAGCTTTCTTT.

V and J are TRBV27 and TRBJ2-7, with 13 bases identical to TRBD2. After removal of 8 bases from V and 2 bases from J, the junction contained 0 bases not matched to a gene. Per germline, CDR1 MNHEY and CDR2 SMNVEV (reference sequence). The CDR3 has 13 residues. The CDR3 is CASGLAGAYEQYF. The CDR3 region has the DNA TGTGCCAGCGGACTAGCGGGAGCCTACGAGCAGTACTTC.

The V call is TRBV4-3, the J call TRBJ1-3; TRBD1 might be the D (6 bases). CDR3 length: 16 residues. The V gene's germline CDR1 is LGHNA and CDR2 YSLEER. V was pared by 3 bases and J by 0 bases, with 12 bases between. In DNA form, the CDR3 reads TGCGCCAGCAGCCAGACCAGGGGTTTCTCTGGAAACACCATATATTTT. Encoded protein: CASSQTRGFSGNTIYF.

The rearrangement uses TRBV5-1 and TRBJ1-2, with D perhaps TRBD1 (6 bases). Germline loops: CDR1 SGHRS, CDR2 YFSETQ. The length of the CDR3 is 14 residues. V was pared by 0 bases and J by 4 bases, with 10 bases between. CDR3 region: CASSLEGHTYGYTF. Written as DNA, the CDR3 is TGCGCCAGCAGCTTGGAGGGACACACCTATGGCTACACCTTC.

This clone has a handful of counts. The rearrangement links TRBV6-1 to TRBJ2-3; 10 positions match TRBD1. Germline CDR1 and CDR2: MNHNS and SASEGT. V shed 7 bases, J shed 5 bases, and the junction held 9 bases outside the gene matches. The CDR3 runs to 15 residues. The CDR3 coding sequence is TGTGCCAGCACCCCAAGGGGACAGGGGATAGATACGCAGTATTTT. It codes for CASTPRGQGIDTQYF.

The chain recombines TRBV2 with TRBJ2-5; no clear D gene. Trimming pared 6 bases from V and 4 bases from J, leaving 21 bases between. CDR3 length: 16 residues. In germline, CDR1 is SNHLY, CDR2 FYNNEI. The CDR3 DNA reads as TGTGCCAGCAGGGAGAGGAAGGCAGCCCCTAGAGAGACCCAGTACTTC. Its protein product is CASRERKAAPRETQYF.